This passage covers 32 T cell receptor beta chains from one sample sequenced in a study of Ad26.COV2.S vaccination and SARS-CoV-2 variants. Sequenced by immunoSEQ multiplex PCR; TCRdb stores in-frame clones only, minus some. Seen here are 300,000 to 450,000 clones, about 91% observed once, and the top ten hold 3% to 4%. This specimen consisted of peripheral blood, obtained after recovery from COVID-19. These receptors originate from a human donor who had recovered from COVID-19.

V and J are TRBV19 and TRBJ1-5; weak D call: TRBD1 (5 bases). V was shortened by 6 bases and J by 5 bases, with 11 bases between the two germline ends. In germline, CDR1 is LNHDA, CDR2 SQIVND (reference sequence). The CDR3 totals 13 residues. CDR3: CASSPGLDQPQHF. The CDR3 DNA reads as TGTGCCAGTAGCCCGGGGCTGGATCAGCCCCAGCATTTT.

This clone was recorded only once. CDR3 bases: TGCGCCAGCAGCCAATGGGCCGCGGCGGAAAACATTCAGTACTTC. Its protein product is CASSQWAAAENIQYF. The genes are TRBV4-1 and TRBJ2-4; no clear D gene. Trimming stripped 2 bases from V and 5 bases from J, with 13 bases between. Germline CDR1 is MGHRA and CDR2 is YSYEKL. The CDR3 length is 15 residues.

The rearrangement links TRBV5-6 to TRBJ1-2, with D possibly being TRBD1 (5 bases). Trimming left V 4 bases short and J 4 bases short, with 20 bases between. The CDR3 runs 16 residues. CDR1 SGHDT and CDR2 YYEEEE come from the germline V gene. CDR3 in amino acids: CASSLTDSEYIYGYTF. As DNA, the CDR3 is TGTGCCAGCAGCCTTACCGACAGCGAGTACATCTATGGCTACACCTTC.

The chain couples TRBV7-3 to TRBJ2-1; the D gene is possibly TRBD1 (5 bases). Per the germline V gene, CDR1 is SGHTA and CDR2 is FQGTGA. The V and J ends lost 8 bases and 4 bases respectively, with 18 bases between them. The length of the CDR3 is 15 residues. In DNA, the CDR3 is TGTGCCAGCTCATCCAATCCGACAGTTTACAATGAGCAGTTCTTC. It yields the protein CASSSNPTVYNEQFF.

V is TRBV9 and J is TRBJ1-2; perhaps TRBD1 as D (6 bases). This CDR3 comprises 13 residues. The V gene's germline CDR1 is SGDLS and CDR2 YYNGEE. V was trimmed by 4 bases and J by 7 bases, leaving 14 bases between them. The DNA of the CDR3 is TGTGCCAGCAGCCTCGACGGGACATTTGGCTACACCTTC. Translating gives CASSLDGTFGYTF.

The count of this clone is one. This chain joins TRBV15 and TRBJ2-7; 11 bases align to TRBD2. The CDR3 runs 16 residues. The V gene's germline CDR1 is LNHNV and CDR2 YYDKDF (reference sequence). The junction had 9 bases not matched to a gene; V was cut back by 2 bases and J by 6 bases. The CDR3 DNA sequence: TGTGCCACCAGCAGAAATAGCGGGGGGGCCTCCCCCGAGCAGTACTTC. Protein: CATSRNSGGASPEQYF.

For the CDR3, the DNA is TGTGCCAGCAGCCAAGATTCTCTTGGACTACCTTACAATGAGCAGTTCTTC. Residues: CASSQDSLGLPYNEQFF. The chain employs TRBV3-1 (or the pseudogene TRBV3-2) and TRBJ2-1; D might be TRBD2 (6 bases). Trimming pared 0 bases from V and 4 bases from J, leaving 16 bases between. CDR3 length: 17 residues. Germline V CDR1 and CDR2: LGHDT, YNNKEL (reference sequence).

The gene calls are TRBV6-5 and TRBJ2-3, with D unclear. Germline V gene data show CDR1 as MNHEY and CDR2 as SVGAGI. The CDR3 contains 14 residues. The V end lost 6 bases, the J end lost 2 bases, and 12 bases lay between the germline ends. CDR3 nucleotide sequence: TGTGCCAGCAGCAAATCGGTCCTCACAGATACGCAGTATTTT. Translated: CASSKSVLTDTQYF.

CDR3 residues: CASSLWPDVTQYF. CDR3 DNA sequence: TGTGCCAGCAGCTTATGGCCAGACGTGACCCAGTACTTC. V gene TRBV7-9 combines with J gene TRBJ2-5; D ambiguous. There are 13 residues in the CDR3. The V gene lost 2 bases and the J gene lost 7 bases, with 11 bases spanning the gap. Looked up from germline, CDR1 is SEHNR and CDR2 is FQNEAQ (reference sequence).

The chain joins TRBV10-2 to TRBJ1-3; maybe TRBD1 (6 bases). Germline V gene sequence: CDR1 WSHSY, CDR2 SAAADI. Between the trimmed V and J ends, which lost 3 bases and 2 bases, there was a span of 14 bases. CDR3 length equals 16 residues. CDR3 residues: CASSDSGTGPGNTIYF. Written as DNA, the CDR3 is TGCGCCAGCAGTGACTCCGGTACAGGGCCTGGAAACACCATATATTTT.

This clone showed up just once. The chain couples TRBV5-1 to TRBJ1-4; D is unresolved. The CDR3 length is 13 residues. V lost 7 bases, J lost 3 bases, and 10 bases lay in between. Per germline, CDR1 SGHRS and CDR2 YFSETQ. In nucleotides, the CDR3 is TGCGCCAGCGCTACATTTTCTAATGAAAAACTGTTTTTT. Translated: CASATFSNEKLFF.

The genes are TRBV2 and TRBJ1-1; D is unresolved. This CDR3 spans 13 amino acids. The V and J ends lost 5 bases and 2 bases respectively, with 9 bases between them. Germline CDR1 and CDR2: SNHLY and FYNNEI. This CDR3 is CASSTDFNTEAFF. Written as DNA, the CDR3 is TGTGCCAGCAGTACCGATTTCAACACTGAAGCTTTCTTT.

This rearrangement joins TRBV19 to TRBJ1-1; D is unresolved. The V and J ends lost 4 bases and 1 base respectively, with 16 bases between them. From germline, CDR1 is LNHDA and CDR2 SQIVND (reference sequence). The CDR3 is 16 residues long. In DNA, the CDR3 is TGTGCCAGTAGTAAAAAAGCAGAAGTCCCGAACACTGAAGCTTTCTTT. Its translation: CASSKKAEVPNTEAFF.

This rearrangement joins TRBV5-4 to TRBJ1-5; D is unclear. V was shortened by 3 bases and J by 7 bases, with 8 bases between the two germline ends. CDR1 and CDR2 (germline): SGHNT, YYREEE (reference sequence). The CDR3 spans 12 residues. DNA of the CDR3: TGTGCCAGCAGCTCGGCGGGACAGCCCCAGCATTTT. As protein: CASSSAGQPQHF.

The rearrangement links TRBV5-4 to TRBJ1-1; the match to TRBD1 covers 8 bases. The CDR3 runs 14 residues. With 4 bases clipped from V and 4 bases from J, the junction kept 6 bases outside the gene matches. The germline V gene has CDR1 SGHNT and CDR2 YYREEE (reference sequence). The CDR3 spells CASSPRQGFTEAFF. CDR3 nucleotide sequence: TGTGCCAGCAGCCCCAGACAGGGGTTCACTGAAGCTTTCTTT.

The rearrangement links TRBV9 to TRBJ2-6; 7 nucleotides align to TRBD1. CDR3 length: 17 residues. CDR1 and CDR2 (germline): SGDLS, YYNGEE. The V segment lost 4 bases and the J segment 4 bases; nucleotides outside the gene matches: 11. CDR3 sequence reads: CASSISFRGSGANVLTF. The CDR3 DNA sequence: TGTGCCAGCAGCATCAGTTTCAGGGGGTCCGGGGCCAACGTCCTGACTTTC.

The chain's CDR3 is CASGSSGRISPQHF. In DNA form, the CDR3 reads TGTGCTAGTGGTTCCTCGGGAAGGATCAGTCCCCAGCATTTT. The rearrangement uses TRBV12-5 and TRBJ1-5; D not certain. This CDR3 has 14 amino acids. Germline CDR1 is LGHNT and CDR2 is FRNRAP. With 4 bases removed from V and 10 bases from J, the gap between germline ends came to 17 bases.

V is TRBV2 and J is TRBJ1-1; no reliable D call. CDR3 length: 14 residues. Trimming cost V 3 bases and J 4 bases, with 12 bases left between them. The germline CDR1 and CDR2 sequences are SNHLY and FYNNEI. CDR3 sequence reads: CASSDFKGFTEAFF. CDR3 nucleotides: TGTGCCAGCAGTGATTTCAAGGGTTTCACTGAAGCTTTCTTT.

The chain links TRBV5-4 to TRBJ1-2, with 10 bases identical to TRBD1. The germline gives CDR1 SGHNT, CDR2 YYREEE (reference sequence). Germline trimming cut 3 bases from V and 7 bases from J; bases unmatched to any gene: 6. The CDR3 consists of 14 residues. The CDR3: CASSSDRDRGGYTF. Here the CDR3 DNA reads TGTGCCAGCAGCTCTGACCGGGACAGGGGTGGCTACACCTTC.

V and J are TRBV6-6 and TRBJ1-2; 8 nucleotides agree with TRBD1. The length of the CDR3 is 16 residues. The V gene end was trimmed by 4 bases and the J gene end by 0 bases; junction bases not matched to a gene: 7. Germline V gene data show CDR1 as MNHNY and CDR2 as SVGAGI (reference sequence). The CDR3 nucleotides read TGTGCCAGCAGTTCCCCGGGACAGGAAGCTAACTATGGCTACACCTTC. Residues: CASSSPGQEANYGYTF.

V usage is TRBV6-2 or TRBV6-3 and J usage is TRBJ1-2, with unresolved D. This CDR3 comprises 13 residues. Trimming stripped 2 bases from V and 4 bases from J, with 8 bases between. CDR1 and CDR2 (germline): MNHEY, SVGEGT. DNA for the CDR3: TGTGCCAGCAGTTACGCGGATACCTATGGCTACACCTTC. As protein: CASSYADTYGYTF.

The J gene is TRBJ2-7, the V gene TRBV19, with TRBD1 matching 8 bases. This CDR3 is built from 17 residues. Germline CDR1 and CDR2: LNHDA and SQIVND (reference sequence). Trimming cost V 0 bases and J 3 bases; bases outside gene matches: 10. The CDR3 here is CASSIEPRTGSNYEQYF. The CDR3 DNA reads TGTGCCAGTAGTATAGAACCCCGGACAGGGTCGAACTACGAGCAGTACTTC.

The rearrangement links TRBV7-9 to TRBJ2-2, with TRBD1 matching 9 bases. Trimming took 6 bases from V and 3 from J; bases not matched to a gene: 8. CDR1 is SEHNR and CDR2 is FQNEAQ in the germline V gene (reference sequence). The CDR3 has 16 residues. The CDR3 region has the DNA TGTGCCAGCAGACAACAGGGGGCGCAGGACACCGGGGAGCTGTTTTTT. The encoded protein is CASRQQGAQDTGELFF.

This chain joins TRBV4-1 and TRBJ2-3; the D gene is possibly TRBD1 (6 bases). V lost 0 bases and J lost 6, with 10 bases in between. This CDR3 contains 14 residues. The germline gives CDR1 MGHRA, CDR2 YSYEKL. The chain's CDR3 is CASSQDVGADTQYF. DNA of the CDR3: TGCGCCAGCAGCCAAGACGTGGGGGCGGATACGCAGTATTTT.

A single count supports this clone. Here the CDR3 reads CASSPSLASGANVLTF. CDR3 nucleotide sequence: TGTGCCAGCTCACCAAGTTTGGCGTCTGGGGCCAACGTCCTGACTTTC. The chain uses TRBV18 and TRBJ2-6; D remains ambiguous. CDR3 length: 16 residues. The germline gives CDR1 KGHSH, CDR2 LQKENI. Deletions cut 2 bases from V and 1 base from J, with 9 bases between. Combining the CDR3 with reference TRBV18 and TRBJ2-6 gives the whole variable domain NAGVMQNPRHLVRRRGQEARLRCSPMKGHSHVYWYRQLPEEGLKFMVYLQKENIIDESGMPKERFSAEFPKEGPSILRIQQVVRGDSAAYFCASSPSLASGANVLTFGAGSRLTVL.

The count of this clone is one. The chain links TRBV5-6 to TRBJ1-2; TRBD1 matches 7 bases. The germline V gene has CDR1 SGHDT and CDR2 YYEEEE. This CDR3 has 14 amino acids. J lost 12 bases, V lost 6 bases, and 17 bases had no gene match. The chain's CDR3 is CASTPVGQGVGNTF. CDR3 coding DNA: TGTGCCAGCACCCCAGTAGGGCAGGGGGTTGGAAACACCTTC.

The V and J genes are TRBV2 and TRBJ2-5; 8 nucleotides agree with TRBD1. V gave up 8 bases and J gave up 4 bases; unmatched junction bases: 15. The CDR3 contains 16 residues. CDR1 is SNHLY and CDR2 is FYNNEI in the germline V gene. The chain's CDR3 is CASRRDTGQALETQYF. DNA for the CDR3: TGTGCCAGCCGAAGGGATACGGGACAGGCACTAGAGACCCAGTACTTC.

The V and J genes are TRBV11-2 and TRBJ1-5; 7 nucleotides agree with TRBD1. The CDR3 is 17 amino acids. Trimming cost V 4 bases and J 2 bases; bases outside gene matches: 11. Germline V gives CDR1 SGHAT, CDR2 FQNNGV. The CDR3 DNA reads TGTGCCAGCAGCTCTACAGGGGCCCTTGGGGGCAATCAGCCCCAGCATTTT. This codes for CASSSTGALGGNQPQHF.

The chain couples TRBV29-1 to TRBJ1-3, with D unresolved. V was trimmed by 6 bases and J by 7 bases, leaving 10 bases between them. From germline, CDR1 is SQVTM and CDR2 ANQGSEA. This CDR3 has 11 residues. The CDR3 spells CSVELGNTIYF. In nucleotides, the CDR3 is TGCAGCGTCGAGCTGGGGAACACCATATATTTT.

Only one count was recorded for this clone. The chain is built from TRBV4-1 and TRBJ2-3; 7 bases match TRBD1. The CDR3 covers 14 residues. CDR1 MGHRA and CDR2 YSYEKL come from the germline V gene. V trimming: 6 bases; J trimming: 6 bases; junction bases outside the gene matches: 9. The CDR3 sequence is CASSGTALRDTQYF. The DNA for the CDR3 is TGCGCCAGCAGTGGGACAGCTCTTAGGGATACGCAGTATTTT.

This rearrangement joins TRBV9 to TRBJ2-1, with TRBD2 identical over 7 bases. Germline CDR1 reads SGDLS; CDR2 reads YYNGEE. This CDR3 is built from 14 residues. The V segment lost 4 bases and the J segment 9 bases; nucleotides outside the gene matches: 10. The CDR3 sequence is CASSSGLERPEQFF. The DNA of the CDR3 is TGTGCCAGCAGCTCAGGACTAGAACGTCCTGAGCAGTTCTTC.

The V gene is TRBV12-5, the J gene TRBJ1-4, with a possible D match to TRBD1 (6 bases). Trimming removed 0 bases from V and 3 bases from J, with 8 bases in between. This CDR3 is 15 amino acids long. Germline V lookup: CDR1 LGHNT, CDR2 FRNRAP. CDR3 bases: TGTGCTAGTGGTTTGGTAGGGGGGGCTAATGAAAAACTGTTTTTT. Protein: CASGLVGGANEKLFF.